The 4 T cell receptor beta chains presented below share a single source sample, sequenced in a study of T cell repertoires in cytomegalovirus infection. TCRdb called the reads again in MiXCR, with one record for every CDR3 protein. The data hold 290,000 or so distinct CDR3 sequences, with approximately 8.9% observed a single time. Sequencing was performed on PBMCs. The origin of the receptors is a human donor in good health (CMV status not recorded). Some clones in this sample may be carry-over from other donors' samples.

This clonotype was counted many times. The chain employs TRBV6-2 or TRBV6-3 and TRBJ2-4; D assignment may be TRBD1 or TRBD2 (6 bases each). Trimming took 2 bases from V and 15 from J, leaving 17 bases between them. The CDR3 runs to 13 residues. Germline lookup yields CDR1 MNHEY and CDR2 SVGEGT. For the CDR3, the DNA is TGTGCCAGCAGTTACGTAGCGAGGGGGGATATGTACTTC. Protein product: CASSYVARGDMYF.

This clonotype was observed a handful of times. V and J are TRBV28 and TRBJ2-1; tentative D call: TRBD1 (5 bases). Germline V gene sequence: CDR1 MDHEN, CDR2 SYDVKM. The CDR3 extends over 15 amino acids. Trimming took off 2 bases at V and 10 bases at J, with 18 bases between the two ends. The CDR3: CASSLISGAGWEQFF. The CDR3, as DNA: TGTGCCAGCAGTTTAATTTCCGGTGCAGGGTGGGAGCAGTTCTTC.

This clonotype was observed a handful of times. The chain carries TRBV14 and TRBJ1-1; TRBD1 might be the D (5 bases). V was trimmed by 5 bases and J by 6 bases, leaving 10 bases between them. The CDR3 has 12 residues. Germline CDR1 and CDR2: SGHDN and FVKESK. CDR3 bases: TGTGCCAGCAGCTTGATGGGGGCTGAAGCTTTCTTT. Protein product: CASSLMGAEAFF.

Worth noting for this clonotype: A junction end diverges from the germline sequence, so it may reflect a read error. The DNA of the CDR3 is TGCAGCGTTACGGGACAGGGTACCACTGAAGCTTCCTTT. Translated: CSVTGQGTTEASF. This chain joins TRBV29-1 and TRBJ1-1; 9 bases agree with TRBD1. Germline CDR1 is SQVTM and CDR2 is ANQGSEA. The CDR3 is made up of 13 amino acids.